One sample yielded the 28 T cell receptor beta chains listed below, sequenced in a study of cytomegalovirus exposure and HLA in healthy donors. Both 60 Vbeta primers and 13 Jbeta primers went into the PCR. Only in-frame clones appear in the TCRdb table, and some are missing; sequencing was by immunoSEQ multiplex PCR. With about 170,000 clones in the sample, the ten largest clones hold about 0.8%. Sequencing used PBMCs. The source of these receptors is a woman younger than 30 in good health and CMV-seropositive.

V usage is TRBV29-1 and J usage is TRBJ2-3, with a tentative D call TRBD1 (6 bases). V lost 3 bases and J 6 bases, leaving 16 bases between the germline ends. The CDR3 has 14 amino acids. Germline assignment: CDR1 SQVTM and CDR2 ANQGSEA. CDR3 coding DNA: TGCAGCGTTGATAGGGACACATCAATGGATACGCAGTATTTT. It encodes CSVDRDTSMDTQYF.

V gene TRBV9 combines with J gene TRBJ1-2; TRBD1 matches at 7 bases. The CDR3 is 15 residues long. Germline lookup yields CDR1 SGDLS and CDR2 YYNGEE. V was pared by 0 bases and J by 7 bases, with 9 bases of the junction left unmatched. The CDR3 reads CASSVEDRLSGGYTF. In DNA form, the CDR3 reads TGTGCCAGCAGCGTAGAGGACAGGCTCTCGGGTGGCTACACCTTC.

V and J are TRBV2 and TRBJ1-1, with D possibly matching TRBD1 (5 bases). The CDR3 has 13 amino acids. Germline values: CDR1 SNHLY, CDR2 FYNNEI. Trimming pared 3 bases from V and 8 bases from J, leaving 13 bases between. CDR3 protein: CASSDFPRVEAFF. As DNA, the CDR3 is TGTGCCAGCAGTGATTTCCCCAGGGTCGAAGCTTTCTTT.

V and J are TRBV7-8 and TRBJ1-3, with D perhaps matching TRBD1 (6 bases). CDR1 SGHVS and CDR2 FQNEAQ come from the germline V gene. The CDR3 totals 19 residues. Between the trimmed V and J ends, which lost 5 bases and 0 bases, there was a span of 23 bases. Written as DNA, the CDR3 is TGTGCCAGCAGCACCCTTCGGACAGTCGCCCGAAACTCTGGAAACACCATATATTTT. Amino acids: CASSTLRTVARNSGNTIYF.

CDR3 residues: CASTESGTGGYEQYF. As DNA, the CDR3 is TGTGCCAGCACCGAGTCGGGGACAGGGGGCTACGAGCAGTACTTC. The chain employs TRBV6-5 and TRBJ2-7, with 11 bases matching TRBD1. The CDR3 totals 15 residues. The germline CDR1 and CDR2 sequences are MNHEY and SVGAGI. The V gene end was trimmed by 7 bases and the J gene end by 3 bases; junction bases not matched to a gene: 8.

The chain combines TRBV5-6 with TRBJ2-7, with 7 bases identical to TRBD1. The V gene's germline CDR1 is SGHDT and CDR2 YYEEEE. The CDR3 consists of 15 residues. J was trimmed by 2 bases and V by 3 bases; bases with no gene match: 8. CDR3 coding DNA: TGTGCCAGCAGCTGGGGCAGGGGGTCTCCCTACGAGCAGTACTTC. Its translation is CASSWGRGSPYEQYF.

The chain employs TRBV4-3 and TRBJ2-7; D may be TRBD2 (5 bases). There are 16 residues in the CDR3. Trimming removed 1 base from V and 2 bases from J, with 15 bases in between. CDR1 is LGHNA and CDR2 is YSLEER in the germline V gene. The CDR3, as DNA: TGCGCCAGCAGCCAAGCTCCGAGCTTGACTACCTACGAGCAGTACTTC. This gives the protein CASSQAPSLTTYEQYF.

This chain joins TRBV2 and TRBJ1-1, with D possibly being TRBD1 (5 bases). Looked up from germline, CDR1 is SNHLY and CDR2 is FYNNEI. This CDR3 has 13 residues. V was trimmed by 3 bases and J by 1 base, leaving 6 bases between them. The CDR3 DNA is TGTGCCAGCAGTGACACAGGGAACACTGAAGCTTTCTTT. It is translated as CASSDTGNTEAFF. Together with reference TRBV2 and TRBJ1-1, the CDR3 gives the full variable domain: EPEVTQTPSHQVTQMGQEVILRCVPISNHLYFYWYRQILGQKVEFLVSFYNNEISEKSEIFDDQFSVERPDGSNFTLKIRSTKLEDSAMYFCASSDTGNTEAFFGQGTRLTVV.

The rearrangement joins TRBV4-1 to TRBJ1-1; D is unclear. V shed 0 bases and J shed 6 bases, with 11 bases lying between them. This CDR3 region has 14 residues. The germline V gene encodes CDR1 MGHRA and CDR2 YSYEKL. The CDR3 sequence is CASSQEEGGAEAFF. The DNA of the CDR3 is TGCGCCAGCAGCCAAGAGGAGGGCGGGGCTGAAGCTTTCTTT.

The CDR3 reads CASSLSGSTDTQYF. In DNA form, the CDR3 reads TGTGCCAGCAGCCTGAGCGGGAGTACAGATACGCAGTATTTT. The J gene is TRBJ2-3, the V gene TRBV7-6, with TRBD2 identical over 8 bases. V was pared by 5 bases and J by 3 bases, with 4 bases of the junction left unmatched. CDR1 and CDR2 (germline): SGHVS, FNYEAQ. The CDR3 runs to 14 residues.

The CDR3, as DNA: TGTGCCAGTAGTACGGGACTAGTCTCCGAGCAGTACTTC. It specifies CASSTGLVSEQYF. This rearrangement joins TRBV19 to TRBJ2-7; TRBD2 aligns across 8 bases. Germline V CDR1 and CDR2: LNHDA, SQIVND (reference sequence). The length of the CDR3 is 13 residues. The V gene end was trimmed by 4 bases and the J gene end by 6 bases; junction bases not matched to a gene: 5. Using reference TRBV19 and TRBJ2-7 for the parts outside the CDR3, the full variable domain is DGGITQSPKYLFRKEGQNVTLSCEQNLNHDAMYWYRQDPGQGLRLIYYSQIVNDFQKGDIAEGYSVSREKKESFPLTVTSAQKNPTAFYLCASSTGLVSEQYFGPGTRLTVT.

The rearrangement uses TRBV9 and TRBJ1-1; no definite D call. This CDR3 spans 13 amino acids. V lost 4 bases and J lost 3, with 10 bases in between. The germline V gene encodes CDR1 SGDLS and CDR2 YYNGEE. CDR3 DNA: TGTGCCAGCAGCTTAACAGCGGACACTGAAGCTTTCTTT. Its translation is CASSLTADTEAFF.

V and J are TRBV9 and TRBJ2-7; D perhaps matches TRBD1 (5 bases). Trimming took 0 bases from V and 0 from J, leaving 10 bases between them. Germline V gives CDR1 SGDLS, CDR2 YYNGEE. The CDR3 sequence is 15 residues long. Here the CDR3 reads CASSVATGSSYEQYF. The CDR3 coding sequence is TGTGCCAGCAGCGTAGCAACAGGTAGCTCCTACGAGCAGTACTTC. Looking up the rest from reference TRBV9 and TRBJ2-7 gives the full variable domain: DSGVTQTPKHLITATGQRVTLRCSPRSGDLSVYWYQQSLDQGLQFLIQYYNGEERAKGNILERFSAQQFPDLHSELNLSSLELGDSALYFCASSVATGSSYEQYFGPGTRLTVT.

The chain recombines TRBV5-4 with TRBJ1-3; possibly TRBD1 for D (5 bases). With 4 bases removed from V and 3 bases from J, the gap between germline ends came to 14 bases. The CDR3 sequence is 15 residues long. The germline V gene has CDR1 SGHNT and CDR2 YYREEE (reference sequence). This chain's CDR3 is CASSPSGQGGNTIYF. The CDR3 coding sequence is TGTGCCAGCAGCCCTTCCGGGCAGGGTGGAAACACCATATATTTT. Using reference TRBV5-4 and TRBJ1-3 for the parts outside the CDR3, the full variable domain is ETGVTQSPTHLIKTRGQQVTLRCSSQSGHNTVSWYQQALGQGPQFIFQYYREEENGRGNFPPRFSGLQFPNYSSELNVNALELDDSALYLCASSPSGQGGNTIYFGEGSWLTVV.

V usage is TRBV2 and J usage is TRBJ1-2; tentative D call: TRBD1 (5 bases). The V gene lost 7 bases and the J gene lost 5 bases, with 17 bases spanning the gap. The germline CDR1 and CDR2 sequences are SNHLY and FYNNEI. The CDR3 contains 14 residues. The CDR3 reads CASTRPGEGYGYTF. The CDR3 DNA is TGTGCCAGCACCCGGCCTGGGGAGGGGTATGGCTACACCTTC.

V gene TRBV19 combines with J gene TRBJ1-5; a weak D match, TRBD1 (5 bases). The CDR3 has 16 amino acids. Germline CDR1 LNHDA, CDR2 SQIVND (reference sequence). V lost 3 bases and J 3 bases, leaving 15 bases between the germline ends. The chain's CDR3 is CASSINPGVLNQPQHF. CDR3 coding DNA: TGTGCCAGTAGTATTAATCCGGGGGTACTCAATCAGCCCCAGCATTTT.

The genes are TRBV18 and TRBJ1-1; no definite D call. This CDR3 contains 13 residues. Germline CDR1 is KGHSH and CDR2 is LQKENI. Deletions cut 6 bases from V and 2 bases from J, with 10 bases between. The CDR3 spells CASSGNGNTEAFF. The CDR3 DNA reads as TGTGCCAGCTCGGGCAATGGTAACACTGAAGCTTTCTTT.

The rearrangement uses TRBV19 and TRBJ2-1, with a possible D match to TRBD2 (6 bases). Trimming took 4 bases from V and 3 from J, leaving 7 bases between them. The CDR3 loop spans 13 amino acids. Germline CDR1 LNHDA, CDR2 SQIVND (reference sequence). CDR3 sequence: CASSSGNYNEQFF. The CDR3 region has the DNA TGTGCCAGTAGTAGCGGGAACTACAATGAGCAGTTCTTC.

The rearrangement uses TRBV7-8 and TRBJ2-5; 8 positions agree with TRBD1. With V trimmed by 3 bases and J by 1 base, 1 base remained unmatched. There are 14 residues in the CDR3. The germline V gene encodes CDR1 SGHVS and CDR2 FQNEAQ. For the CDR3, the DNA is TGTGCCAGCAGCTTCAGGGGGCCCCAAGAGACCCAGTACTTC. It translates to CASSFRGPQETQYF.

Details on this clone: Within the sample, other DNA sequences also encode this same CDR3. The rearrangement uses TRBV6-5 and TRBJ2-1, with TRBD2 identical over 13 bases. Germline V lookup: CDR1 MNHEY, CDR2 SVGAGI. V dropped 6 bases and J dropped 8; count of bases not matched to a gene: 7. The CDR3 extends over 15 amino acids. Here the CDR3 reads CASSKTSGGADEQFF. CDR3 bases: TGTGCCAGCAGCAAAACTAGCGGGGGGGCGGATGAGCAGTTCTTC.

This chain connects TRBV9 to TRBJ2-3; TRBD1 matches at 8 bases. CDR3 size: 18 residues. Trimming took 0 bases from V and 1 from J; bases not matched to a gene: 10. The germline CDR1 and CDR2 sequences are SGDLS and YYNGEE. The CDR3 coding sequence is TGTGCCAGCAGCGTAGGCGTTACAGGGGGGAGAGGCACAGATACGCAGTATTTT. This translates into CASSVGVTGGRGTDTQYF.

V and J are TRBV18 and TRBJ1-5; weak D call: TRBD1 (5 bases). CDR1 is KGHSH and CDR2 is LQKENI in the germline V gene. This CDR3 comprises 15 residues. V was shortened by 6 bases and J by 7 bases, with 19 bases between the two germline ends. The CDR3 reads CASSPIGGSGQPQHF. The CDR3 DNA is TGTGCCAGCTCTCCAATCGGGGGAAGCGGGCAGCCCCAGCATTTT.

The CDR3 loop is CASSVTENTGELFF. The CDR3 nucleotides are TGCGCCAGCAGCGTGACAGAGAACACCGGGGAGCTGTTTTTT. The rearrangement links TRBV5-1 to TRBJ2-2; D is perhaps TRBD1 (5 bases). The CDR3 spans 14 residues. Germline-derived CDR1 and CDR2 are SGHRS and YFSETQ. Deletions cut 4 bases from V and 1 base from J, with 8 bases between.

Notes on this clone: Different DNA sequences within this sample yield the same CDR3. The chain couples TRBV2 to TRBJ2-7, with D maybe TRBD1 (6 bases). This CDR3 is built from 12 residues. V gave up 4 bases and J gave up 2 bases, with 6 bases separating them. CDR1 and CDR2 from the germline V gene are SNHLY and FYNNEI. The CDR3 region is CASSGGPYEQYF. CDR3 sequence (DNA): TGTGCCAGCAGTGGGGGGCCCTACGAGCAGTACTTC.

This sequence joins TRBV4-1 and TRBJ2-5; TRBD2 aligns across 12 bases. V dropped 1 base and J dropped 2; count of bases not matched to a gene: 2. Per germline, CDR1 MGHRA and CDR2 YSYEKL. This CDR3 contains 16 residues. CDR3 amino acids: CASSQGLAGGQETQYF. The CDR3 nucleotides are TGCGCCAGCAGCCAAGGCCTAGCGGGGGGGCAAGAGACCCAGTACTTC.

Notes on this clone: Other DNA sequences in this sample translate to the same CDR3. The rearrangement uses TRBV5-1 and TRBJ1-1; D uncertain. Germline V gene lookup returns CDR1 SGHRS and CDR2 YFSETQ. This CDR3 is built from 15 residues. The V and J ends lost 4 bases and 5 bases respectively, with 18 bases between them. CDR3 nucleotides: TGCGCCAGCAGCAACCACCCGCAGAAGTCGACTGAAGCTTTCTTT. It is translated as CASSNHPQKSTEAFF. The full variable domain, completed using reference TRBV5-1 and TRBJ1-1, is KAGVTQTPRYLIKTRGQQVTLSCSPISGHRSVSWYQQTPGQGLQFLFEYFSETQRNKGNFPGRFSGRQFSNSRSEMNVSTLELGDSALYLCASSNHPQKSTEAFFGQGTRLTVV.

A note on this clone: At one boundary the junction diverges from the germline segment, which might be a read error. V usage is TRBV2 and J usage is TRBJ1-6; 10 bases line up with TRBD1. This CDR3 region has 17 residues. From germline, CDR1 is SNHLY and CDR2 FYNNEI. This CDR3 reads CASREGQGVTYNSPLHF. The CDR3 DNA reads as TGTGCCAGCAGGGAAGGACAGGGGGTCACCTATAATTCACCCCTCCACTTT.

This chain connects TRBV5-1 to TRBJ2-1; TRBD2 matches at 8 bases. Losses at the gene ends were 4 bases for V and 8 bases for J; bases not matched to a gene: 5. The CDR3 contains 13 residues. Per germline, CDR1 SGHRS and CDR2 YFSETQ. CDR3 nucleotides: TGCGCCAGCAGCCCCCGGGAGGGCGATGAGCAGTTCTTC. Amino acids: CASSPREGDEQFF.